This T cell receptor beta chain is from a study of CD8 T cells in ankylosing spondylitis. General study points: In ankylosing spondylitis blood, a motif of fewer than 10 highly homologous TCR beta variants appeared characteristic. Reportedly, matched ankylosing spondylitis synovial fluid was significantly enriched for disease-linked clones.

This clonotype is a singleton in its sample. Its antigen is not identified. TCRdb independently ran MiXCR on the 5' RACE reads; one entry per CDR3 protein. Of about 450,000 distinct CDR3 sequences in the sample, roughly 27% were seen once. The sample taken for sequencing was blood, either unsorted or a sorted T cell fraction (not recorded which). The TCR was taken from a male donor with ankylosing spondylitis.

DNA of the CDR3: TGTGCCTGGAGTGTCCGCGGGAGTTGGACAGATACGCAGTATTTT. Translating it yields CAWSVRGSWTDTQYF. V usage is TRBV30 and J usage is TRBJ2-3, with 7 bases that match TRBD2. Looked up from germline, CDR1 is GTSNPN and CDR2 is SVGIG (reference sequence). The V and J ends lost 0 bases and 3 bases, in that order; junction bases with no gene match: 6. This CDR3 comprises 15 residues.